This T cell receptor beta chain is drawn from a study of cytomegalovirus exposure and HLA in healthy donors (dated by TCRdb to about 2017). About the full investigation: An earlier analysis of roughly 630 of the donors reported 250 to 300 Gb of sequence data and approximately 110 million unique TCR beta sequences from about 179 million T cells. The number of donors typed differed by locus, with about 620-630 for A, B, C, DRB1 and DQB1, around 560 for DQA1, over 600 for DPA1, and about 450 for DPB1. The study aimed to test whether signatures of past pathogen exposure could be identified by cataloging public T cell receptors. A separate validation cohort of some 130 different subjects was used in addition to the 666-subject first cohort. The study used immunosequencing to profile the T cell repertoires of 666 subjects and linked those repertoires to cytomegalovirus serostatus. Because of strong linkage in the cohort, roughly 5 DR-DQ haplotypes were treated as single units for association and clustering. Across approximately 400 genotyped donors of the cohort, an average of 235,054 unique TCR beta nucleotide sequences per donor were sequenced, and 15% to 20% of those sequences were non-productive. Of the approximately 400 genotyped donors, about 84% fell in the genetic ancestry cluster associated with self-reported Caucasian donors. Class I and class II HLA loci were covered by the typing at four-digit resolution. High-throughput TCR immunosequencing, statistical association of individual TCRs with disease status, and machine learning were combined to predict cytomegalovirus infection status. In an earlier analysis of 587 of the donors, high-throughput TCR beta sequencing was used to judge whether each TCR beta V gene segment behaved as functional or pseudogenic. A later analysis re-analyzed previously published TCR beta repertoires from several hundred donors and added high-resolution HLA genotyping to study TCR occurrence patterns. Every discovery cohort repertoire had been produced on one sequencing platform. A later genetic analysis took genome-wide SNP genotypes for about 65% of the roughly 670 donors and used that subset as a discovery cohort. Donor age, sex, ethnicity and CMV serostatus were collected together with the repertoire data. Approximately 300 gigabases of sequencing data and roughly 81 million unique TCR sequences made up an early release that covered approximately 620 HLA-typed donors. Rather than using new phenotypic data, the later analysis identified candidate immune exposures from TCR beta sequences and from how often those sequences occurred across donors.

The cohort consisted of hundreds of healthy bone marrow donors. At the time of sampling, every cohort member was nominally healthy, though immune exposures that went unrecorded were likely present. The donor was CMV seronegative and belonged to the group of 352 seronegative cohort members. A peripheral blood sample was collected from each donor, and TCR beta sequencing was performed on peripheral blood mononuclear cells. The Qiagen DNeasy Blood Extraction Kit was used to extract genomic DNA from the blood cell samples. What the authors observed across the whole study: A further reported finding was that TCR beta sequences accurately predicted the HLA-A and HLA-B alleles for most subjects in the first cohort. A cluster of highly shared sequence variants was judged likely to be a technical artifact of the sequencing pipeline. Most TCR sequences were seen in very few donors, while some public TCRs were found in many individuals. According to a later analysis, TCR association rates differed among HLA loci, with DRB1 alleles showing the most associated TCRs and HLA-C alleles showing the fewest. A later analysis associated 16,951 TCR beta sequences with specific HLA alleles at a false discovery rate of 0.05. Several of the top co-occurrence clusters appeared to be linked to parvovirus B19, influenza, CMV and Epstein-Barr virus, according to a later analysis. Some IMGT-functional V segments, including TRBV6-2 and TRBV6-3, could not be told apart with the 87-base-pair reads, so those segments were excluded. Only TCR beta chains were sequenced in this cohort, and the absence of alpha or paired-chain data limited detectable features. In an earlier analysis of approximately 590 of the donors, most TCR beta V segments were observed in productive rearrangements about 90% or about 30% of the time, broadly matching IMGT annotations. The study listed 150 to 200 TCR beta chains as associated with cytomegalovirus. Because some donors lacked HLA typing at each locus, the association tests relied only on the typed subset. A later analysis found that HLA-associated TCR beta chains were more clonally expanded and had lower generation probabilities than equally common non-associated chains. CMV serostatus was the only immune exposure information available for the cohort. In both the original and validation cohorts, the classifier was reported to diagnose cytomegalovirus status with high specificity and sensitivity. Most CMV-associated TCR beta chains appeared to be HLA-restricted in a later analysis, and the HLA associations seemed to be driven largely by CMV exposure. The authors suggested that the approach could potentially be extended to other disease states and immunological phenotypes. When HLA alleles, especially DR and DQ, strongly co-occurred, TCR associations were difficult to assign to individual alleles. A few of the identified cytomegalovirus-associated TCR beta chains were confirmed in vitro to be specific for cytomegalovirus antigens. V-gene and J-gene trimming of TCR beta chains was associated with a missense DCLRE1C variant in a later genetic analysis, and the association was replicated in an independent cohort. In a later genetic analysis, fewer N-insertions in productive TCRs were reported among donors in an Asian-associated ancestry cluster than the approximately 710-donor mean. The presence/absence analyses assumed that sequencing depth was roughly uniform across donors, and that assumption may not be true. Because counts were too low, around 17 rarely observed V segments, including chromosome 9 orphons, were left out of the earlier analysis of a few hundred of the donors. Correlated functional status among segregating V segments might be attributable to linkage disequilibrium, but an unknown experimental factor could not be ruled out.

Clipping removes 3 bases from V and 3 bases from J, with 4 as the unmatched junction base count. The germline V gene (reference sequence) specifies GTSNPN as CDR1 and SVGIG as CDR2. Including cysteine and phenylalanine, the CDR3 has 13 amino acids. Of all the DNA, just the CDR3 is kept, 39 bases in frame from base 1. The library was built by means of the immunoSEQ multiplex PCR assay. For the multiplex PCR, a mixture combining 60 forward primers for TCR Vbeta segments and 13 reverse primers for TCR Jbeta segments was used. A multiplex PCR assay on genomic DNA amplified the CDR3 region of rearranged TCR beta genes. The Illumina HiSeq System was used to sequence the amplified TCR beta libraries as 87-base-pair reads. The authors' pipeline ran thus. Across the 600 to 700 repertoires, a later analysis counted approximately 75 million unique TCR beta chains, around 11 million of which were shared by at least two donors. A nearest-neighbor algorithm error-corrected the raw reads and collapsed the reads into unique sequences, merging closely related sequences to remove PCR and sequencing errors. CDR3 sequences were aligned to IMGT reference sequences to assign V, D and J gene segments. For a sequence to be retained, a match of at least six nucleotides was required to both a V gene segment and a J gene segment. A rearrangement counted as productive if the CDR3 had no stop codons and remained in frame with V and J, and every other rearrangement counted as non-productive. CDR3 was defined by IMGT convention, running from the second conserved V-encoded cysteine to the conserved J-encoded phenylalanine. Sequences without an unambiguous match to a single V gene segment were excluded from the earlier analysis of a few hundred of the donors. In an earlier analysis of about 590 of the donors, a V segment was called functional when productive rearrangements were above 56.7%, and segregating when the standard deviation between donors exceeded 5%. A statistical classification framework was built to diagnose cytomegalovirus status from the catalog of TCR beta chain sequences. A later analysis assigned V and J genes by comparing TCR nucleotide sequences with IMGT/GENE-DB human TR gene sequences. The TCRdist pipeline was used in a later analysis to assign CDR3 sequences and most-parsimonious VDJ recombination scenarios. A later analysis defined each TCR beta chain by its CDR3 amino acid sequence plus V-gene family, and excluded reads lacking a unique V-gene family. To address suspected cross-contamination and a sequencing artifact, a later analysis removed 450 to 700 highly shared, low-generation-probability nucleotide sequences. In a later analysis, a clonal expansion index for each public chain was calculated from normalized within-repertoire ranks of inferred template counts. A later analysis computed generation probabilities with a VDJ recombination model fitted to out-of-frame rearrangements, and checked the results against IGoR. In a later analysis, TCR-TCR, TCR-HLA and TCR-CMV co-occurrence was scored with hypergeometric tests, and a repertoire-size bias correction was applied to TCR pairs. In a later analysis, false discovery rates were estimated by permuting HLA or CMV assignments 20 times. In a later analysis, co-occurring TCRs were grouped using DBSCAN, with TCRdist sequence similarity added in when clustering inside HLA-allele-positive subsets. For co-occurrence clustering, repertoires with fewer than 30,000 or more than 120,000 public chains were excluded, along with 5 or 6 repertoires with anomalous nucleotide sharing. Drawn from immuneACCESS, this table holds only the in-frame rearrangements with V and J called that TCRdb kept. Clones are partly lost; checked studies trace under half to an unresolved V gene and leave the rest unexplained. V and J calls and clone size follow that table, whereas D and trimming were derived from the DNA. The sample table lists some 190,000 clones, about three quarters of them with a count of one. Approximately 1% of the sample is held by the ten biggest clonotypes.

Details on this clone: The antigen it recognizes is unknown. Base qualities are not recorded, but no much larger clone differs from it by a single base.

The sample consisted of PBMCs. The V gene is TRBV30 and the J gene is TRBJ2-7, with 8 middle bases fitting TRBD2. The source is a middle-aged woman in good health and CMV-seronegative. The DNA sequence is TGTGCCTGGAGAGCGGGAGAGGGCTACGAGCAGTACTTC. Translated, it reads CAWRAGEGYEQYF.